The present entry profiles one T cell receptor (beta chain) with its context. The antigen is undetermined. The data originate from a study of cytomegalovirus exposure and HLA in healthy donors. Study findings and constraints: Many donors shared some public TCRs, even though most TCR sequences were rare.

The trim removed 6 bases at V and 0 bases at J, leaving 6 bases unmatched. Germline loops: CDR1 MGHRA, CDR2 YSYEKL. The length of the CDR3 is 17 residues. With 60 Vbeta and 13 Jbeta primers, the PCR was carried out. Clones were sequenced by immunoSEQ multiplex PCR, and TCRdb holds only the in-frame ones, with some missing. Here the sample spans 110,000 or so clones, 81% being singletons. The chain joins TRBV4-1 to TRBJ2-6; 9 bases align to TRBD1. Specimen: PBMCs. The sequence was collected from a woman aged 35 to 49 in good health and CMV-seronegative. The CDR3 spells CASRQGASYSGANVLTF. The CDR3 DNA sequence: TGCGCCAGCAGACAGGGGGCCTCGTACTCTGGGGCCAACGTCCTGACTTTC.